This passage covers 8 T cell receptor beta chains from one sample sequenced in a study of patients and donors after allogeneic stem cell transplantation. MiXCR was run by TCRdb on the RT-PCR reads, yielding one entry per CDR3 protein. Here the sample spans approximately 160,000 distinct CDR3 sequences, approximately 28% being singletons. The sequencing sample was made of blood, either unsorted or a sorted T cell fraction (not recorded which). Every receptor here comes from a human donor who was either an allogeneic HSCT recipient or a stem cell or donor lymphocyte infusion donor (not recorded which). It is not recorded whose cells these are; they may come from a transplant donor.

CDR3 amino acids: CASSQEVRYNEQFF. CDR3 sequence (DNA): TGCGCCAGCAGCCAAGAGGTCCGATACAATGAGCAGTTCTTC. The chain employs TRBV4-3 and TRBJ2-1, with unresolved D. V gave up 0 bases and J gave up 4 bases, with 7 bases separating them. CDR3 length: 14 residues. CDR1 and CDR2 (germline): LGHNA, YSLEER.

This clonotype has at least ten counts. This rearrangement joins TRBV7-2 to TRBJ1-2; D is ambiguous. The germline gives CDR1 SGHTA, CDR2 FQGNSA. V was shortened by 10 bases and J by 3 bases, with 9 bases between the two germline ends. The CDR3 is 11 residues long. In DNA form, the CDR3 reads TGTGCCACCGCAGAGGACTATGGCTACACCTTC. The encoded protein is CATAEDYGYTF.

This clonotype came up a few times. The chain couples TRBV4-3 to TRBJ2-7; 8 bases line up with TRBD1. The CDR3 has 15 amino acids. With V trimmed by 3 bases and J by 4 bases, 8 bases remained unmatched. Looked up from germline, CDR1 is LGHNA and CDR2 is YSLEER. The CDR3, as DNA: TGCGCCAGCAGCCACAGGATACAGGGGGTTTACGAGCAGTACTTC. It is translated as CASSHRIQGVYEQYF.

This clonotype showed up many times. CDR3 residues: CARRPDTYQETQYF. In DNA, the CDR3 is TGTGCGCGACGACCAGACACGTACCAAGAGACCCAGTACTTC. The V gene is TRBV28, the J gene TRBJ2-5; D unresolved. This CDR3 is built from 14 residues. CDR1 is MDHEN, CDR2 SYDVKM, per germline.

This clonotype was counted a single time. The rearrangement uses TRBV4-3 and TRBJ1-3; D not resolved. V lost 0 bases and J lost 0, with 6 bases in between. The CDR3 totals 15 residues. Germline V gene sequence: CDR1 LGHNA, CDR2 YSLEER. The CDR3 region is CASSQEAASGNTIYF. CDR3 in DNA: TGCGCCAGCAGCCAAGAGGCGGCCTCTGGAAACACCATATATTTT.

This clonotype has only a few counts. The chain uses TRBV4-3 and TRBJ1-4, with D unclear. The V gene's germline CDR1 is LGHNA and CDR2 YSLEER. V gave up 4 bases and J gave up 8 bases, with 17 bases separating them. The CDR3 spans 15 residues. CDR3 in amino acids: CASSPRAAGAEKLFF. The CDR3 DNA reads TGCGCCAGCAGCCCCCGGGCGGCGGGAGCGGAAAAACTGTTTTTT.

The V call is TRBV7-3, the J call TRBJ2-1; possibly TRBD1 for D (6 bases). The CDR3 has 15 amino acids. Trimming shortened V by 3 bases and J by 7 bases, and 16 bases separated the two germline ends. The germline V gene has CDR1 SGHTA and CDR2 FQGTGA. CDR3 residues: CASSFLDSPINEQFF. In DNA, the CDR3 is TGTGCCAGCAGCTTCCTGGACAGTCCCATAAATGAGCAGTTCTTC.

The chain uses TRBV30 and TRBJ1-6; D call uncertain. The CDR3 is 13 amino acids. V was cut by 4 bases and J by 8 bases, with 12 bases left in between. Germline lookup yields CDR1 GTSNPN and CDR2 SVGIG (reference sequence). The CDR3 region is CAWTRGDHSPLHF. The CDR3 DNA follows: TGTGCCTGGACACGTGGTGACCATTCACCCCTCCACTTT.